This TCR beta chain originates from a study of CD8 T cells in ankylosing spondylitis. Study-wide points: Reportedly, significant enrichment of disease-linked clones occurred in matched ankylosing spondylitis synovial fluid. Ankylosing spondylitis blood appeared to be characterized by a TCR beta motif of 8 or 9 highly homologous variants. Clones linked with disease were CD8+ and fairly uncommon in the peripheral blood.

In this sample, this clonotype turned up a few times. Its antigen is undetermined. TCR beta libraries were made by quantitative 5'-RACE with molecular barcodes. TCRdb redid the calling of the 5' RACE reads with MiXCR, one entry per CDR3 protein. The table lists a few hundred thousand distinct CDR3 sequences, under 8.5% of them singletons. V gave up 4 bases and J gave up 4 bases, with 14 bases separating them. The CDR3 runs 15 residues. Germline V CDR1 and CDR2: SGHDT, YYEEEE. The specimen was blood, either unsorted or a sorted T cell fraction (not recorded which). The chain has TRBV5-6 and TRBJ2-2; D might be TRBD1 (5 bases). The source is a male donor with ankylosing spondylitis. Written as DNA, the CDR3 is TGTGCCAGCAGCCTCCTGGGGCGCGGCACCGGGGAGCTGTTTTTT. This translates into CASSLLGRGTGELFF. Filled out from reference TRBV5-6 and TRBJ2-2, the complete variable domain reads DAGVTQSPTHLIKTRGQQVTLRCSPKSGHDTVSWYQQALGQGPQFIFQYYEEEERQRGNFPDRFSGHQFPNYSSELNVNALLLGDSALYLCASSLLGRGTGELFFGEGSRLTVL.